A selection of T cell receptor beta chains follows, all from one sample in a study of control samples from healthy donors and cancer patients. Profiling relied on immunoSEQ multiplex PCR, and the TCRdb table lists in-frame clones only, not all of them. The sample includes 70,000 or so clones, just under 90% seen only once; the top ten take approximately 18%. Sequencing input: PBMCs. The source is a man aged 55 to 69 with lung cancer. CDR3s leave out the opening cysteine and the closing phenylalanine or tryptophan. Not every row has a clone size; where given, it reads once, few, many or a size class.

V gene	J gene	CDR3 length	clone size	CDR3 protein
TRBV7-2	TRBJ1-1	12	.	ASSLYSSNTEAF
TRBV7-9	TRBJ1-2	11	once	ASSLVSNYGYT
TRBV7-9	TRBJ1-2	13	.	ASSLSDTSNYGYT
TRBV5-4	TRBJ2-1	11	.	ASSFGGGNEQF
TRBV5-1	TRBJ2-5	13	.	ASSSDSPYQETQY
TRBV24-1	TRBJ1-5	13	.	ATSVGGDGNQPQH
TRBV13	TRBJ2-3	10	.	ASSLLLDTQY
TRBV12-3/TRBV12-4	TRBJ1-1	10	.	ASSLAYTEAF
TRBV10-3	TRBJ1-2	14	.	AISEYDRGRRDGYT
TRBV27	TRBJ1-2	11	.	ASSPDRGRGYT
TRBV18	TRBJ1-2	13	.	ASSPSSETGYGYT
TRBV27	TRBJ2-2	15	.	ASSSEPRGGRTGELF
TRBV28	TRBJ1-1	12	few	ASSFNAIGTEAF
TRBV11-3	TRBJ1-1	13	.	ASSFGGDRNTEAF
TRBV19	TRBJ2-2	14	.	ASSIETGGNTGELF
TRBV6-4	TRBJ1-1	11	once	ASSRNQNTEAF
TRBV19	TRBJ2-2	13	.	ASSREQGGTGELF
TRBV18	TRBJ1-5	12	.	ASSPRNEDQPQH
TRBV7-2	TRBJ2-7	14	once	ASSLVPTGFRYEQY
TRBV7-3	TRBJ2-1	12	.	ASSPRGSGPEQF
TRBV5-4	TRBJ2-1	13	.	ASSGGTSFVNEQF
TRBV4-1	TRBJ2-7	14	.	ASSQDSVPGPYEQY
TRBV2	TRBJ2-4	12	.	ASRGLLAKNIQY
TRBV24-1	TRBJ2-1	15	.	ATSDGPGAPSYNEQF
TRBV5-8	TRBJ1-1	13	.	ASRGGVYRHTEAF
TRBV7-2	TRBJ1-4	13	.	ASSSGTGANEKLF
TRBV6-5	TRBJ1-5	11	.	ASSNTGDQPQH
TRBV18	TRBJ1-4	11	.	ASSPDGDEKLF
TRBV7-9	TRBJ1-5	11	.	ASSSQGDQPQH
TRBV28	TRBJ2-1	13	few	ASSLVTELYNEQF
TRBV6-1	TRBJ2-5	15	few	ASSEAYRAVYQETQY
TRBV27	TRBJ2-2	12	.	ASSLGRNTGELF
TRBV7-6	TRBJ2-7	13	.	ASSWNPSLSYEQY
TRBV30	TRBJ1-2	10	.	AWRQANYGYT
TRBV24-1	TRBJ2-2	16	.	ATSDFSGSRLRTGELF
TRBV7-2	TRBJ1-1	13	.	ASSLDGQLNTEAF
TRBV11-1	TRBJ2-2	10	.	ASSSQGTELF
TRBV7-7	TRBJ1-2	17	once	ASSLGNSRGSHLCYGYT
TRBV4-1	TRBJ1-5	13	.	ASSQERQGGQPQH
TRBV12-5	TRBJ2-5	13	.	ASGLVPGLNETQY
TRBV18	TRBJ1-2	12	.	ASSPRQTSYGYT
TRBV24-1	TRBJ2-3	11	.	ATSDPGRDTQY
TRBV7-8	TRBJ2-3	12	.	ASSLARWPDTQY
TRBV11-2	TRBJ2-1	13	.	ASSLGRGTSTEQF
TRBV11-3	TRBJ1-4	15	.	ASSLGRGEGLGEKLF